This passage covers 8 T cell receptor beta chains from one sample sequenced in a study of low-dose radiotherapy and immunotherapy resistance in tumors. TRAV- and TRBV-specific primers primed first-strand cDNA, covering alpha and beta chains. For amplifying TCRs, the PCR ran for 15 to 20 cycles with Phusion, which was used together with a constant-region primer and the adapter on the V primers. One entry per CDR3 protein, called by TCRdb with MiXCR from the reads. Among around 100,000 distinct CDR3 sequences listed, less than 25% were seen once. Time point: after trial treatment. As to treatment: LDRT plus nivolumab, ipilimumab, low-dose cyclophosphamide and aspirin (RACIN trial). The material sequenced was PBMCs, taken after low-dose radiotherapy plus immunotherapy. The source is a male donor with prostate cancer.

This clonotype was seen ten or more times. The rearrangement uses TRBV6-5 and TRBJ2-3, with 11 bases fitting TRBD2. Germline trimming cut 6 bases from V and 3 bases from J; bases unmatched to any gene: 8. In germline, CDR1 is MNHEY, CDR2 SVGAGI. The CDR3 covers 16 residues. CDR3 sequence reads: CASSRFGTSGTDTQYF. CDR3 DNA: TGTGCCAGCAGCAGATTTGGGACTAGCGGTACAGATACGCAGTATTTT.

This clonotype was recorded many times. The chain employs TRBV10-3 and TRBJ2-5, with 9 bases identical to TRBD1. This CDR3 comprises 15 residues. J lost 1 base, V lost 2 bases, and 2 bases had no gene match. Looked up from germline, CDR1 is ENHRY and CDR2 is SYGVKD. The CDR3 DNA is TGTGCCATCAGTGAGCGACAGGGGGGCCAAGAGACCCAGTACTTC. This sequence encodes CAISERQGGQETQYF.

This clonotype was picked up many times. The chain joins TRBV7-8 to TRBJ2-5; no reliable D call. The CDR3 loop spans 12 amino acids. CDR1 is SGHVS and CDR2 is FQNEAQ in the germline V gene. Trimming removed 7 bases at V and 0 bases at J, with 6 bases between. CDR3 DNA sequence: TGTGCCAGCATGGAGTACCAAGAGACCCAGTACTTC. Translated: CASMEYQETQYF.

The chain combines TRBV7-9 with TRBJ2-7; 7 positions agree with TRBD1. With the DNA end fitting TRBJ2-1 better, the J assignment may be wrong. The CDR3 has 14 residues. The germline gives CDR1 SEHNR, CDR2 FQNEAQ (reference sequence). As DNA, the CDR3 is TGTGCCAGCAGCGGCCGGGACAGACCCTACGAGCAGTTCTTC. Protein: CASSGRDRPYEQFF.

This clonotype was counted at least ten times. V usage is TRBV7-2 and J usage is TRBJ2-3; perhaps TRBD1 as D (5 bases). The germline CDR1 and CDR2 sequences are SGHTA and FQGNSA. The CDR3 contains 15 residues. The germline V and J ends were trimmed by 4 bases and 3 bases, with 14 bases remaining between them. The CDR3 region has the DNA TGTGCCAGCAGCTCTCTCCCAGGGTGGACAGATACGCAGTATTTT. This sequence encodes CASSSLPGWTDTQYF.

CDR3 DNA sequence: TGCGCCAGCAGCTCCTCCGGGACAGGGAATCCCAATGAGCAGTTCTTC. It specifies CASSSSGTGNPNEQFF. The chain joins TRBV5-1 to TRBJ2-1, with 9 bases identical to TRBD1. Germline V gene data show CDR1 as SGHRS and CDR2 as YFSETQ. The CDR3 has 16 amino acids. Trimming took 3 bases from V and 6 from J; bases not matched to a gene: 10.

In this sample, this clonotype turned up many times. The CDR3 DNA follows: TGTGCCAGCAGCGTAGCCCCCCTCTACGAGCAGTACTTC. It specifies CASSVAPLYEQYF. The chain couples TRBV9 to TRBJ2-7, with no clear D. The CDR3 runs 13 residues. The V gene's germline CDR1 is SGDLS and CDR2 YYNGEE. Trimming took 0 bases from V and 3 from J, leaving 7 bases between them.

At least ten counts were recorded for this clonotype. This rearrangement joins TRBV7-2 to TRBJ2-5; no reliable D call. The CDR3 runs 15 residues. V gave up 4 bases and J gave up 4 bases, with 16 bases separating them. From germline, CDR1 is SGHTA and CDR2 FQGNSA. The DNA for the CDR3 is TGTGCCAGCAGCTCCGTCCTTCTTACCCCAGAGACCCAGTACTTC. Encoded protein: CASSSVLLTPETQYF.